This TCR beta chain was documented in a study of cytotoxic CD8 clonotypes in ibrutinib-treated CLL (TCRdb year 2021). General notes on the study: The cohort had ten to twelve relapsed/refractory and around 15 treatment-naive patients; fewer than 18 were IGHV unmutated. Partial responses were observed in some 24 patients and complete responses in 2; after a median follow-up of around 68 months, remission was maintained in 15 or so patients and progression was observed in roughly twelve. Response samples were taken after a median of roughly a year on treatment, ranging from roughly 6 to 36 months. An average of about 260,000 productive templates and approximately 91,000 productive rearrangements was obtained per sample. Longitudinal samples were available for about 30% of the roughly 90 trial participants. Cryopreserved peripheral blood mononuclear cells were obtained prior to treatment, at the time of response, and at either disease progression or sustained remission. Every sample from remission and from progressive disease was obtained while the patients were still on ibrutinib. The research as a whole found: Sampling times were not matched between sustained-remission and progressing patients, and lymph node repertoires were not studied. Clonality increased at ibrutinib response, stayed stable in sustained remission, and fell back toward baseline at progression. Public clonotypes were found to be uncommon and were observed to contract or remain stable during treatment; the increase in clonality was shown to reflect expansion of private clonotypes at ibrutinib response. Baseline clonality was found to be higher than that of age-matched healthy donors and was strongly correlated with circulating CD8+ T-cell counts.

On a MiSeq, deep resolution sequencing aimed for a depth between 1 in 1 million and 1 in 200,000 T cells, with each clonotype covered roughly 10x on average. The immunoSEQ hsTCRB Kit was used to generate the TCR beta libraries. In the paper's pipeline: The data were analyzed with ImmunoSEQ Analyzer and ImmunoSEQ Data Assistant, and V, D and J gene assignments followed IMGT definitions. Clonality was computed as one minus normalized Shannon entropy of productive rearrangement frequencies, ranging from 0 to 1. Only overrepresented clonotypes making up at least 0.05% of the repertoire of each patient were included in the public clonotype analysis. Thirteen repertoires from age-matched healthy donors, obtained from immuneACCESS, served as clonality controls. In TCRdb, the immuneACCESS table is reduced to in-frame sequences with V and J assigned. These tables do not hold every clone; where another copy was compared, an unresolved V gene accounts for under half, and the others remain unexplained. The DNA gave D and trimming, while V, J and clone size come from that table. Present in this sample are around 200,000 clones, around 75% of which were seen just once. The leading ten clones occupy around 5.9% of the sample.

The time point label of this sample denotes: roughly 12 months on ibrutinib. For TCR beta library preparation, roughly 2.2 micrograms of genomic DNA were isolated from cryopreserved PBMCs. Longitudinal blood samples from CLL patients on ibrutinib monotherapy underwent high-throughput TCR beta sequencing. The patients were enrolled in a single-center, open-label phase 2 trial of ibrutinib monotherapy. CDR1 and CDR2 are read off the germline V gene as SNHLY and FYNNEI. The CDR3 holds 15 amino acids from the cysteine to the phenylalanine. CDR3 DNA only is kept here, 45 bases in frame from base 1. Unmatched junction bases come to 8, with V trimmed by 7 bases and J by 5 bases. With respect to this clone: Its antigen specificity is not known. Within one base of it there is no much larger clone, and no base qualities were kept.

The chain links TRBV2 with TRBJ2-2, and 9 junction bases match TRBD1. Sequencing was performed on PBMCs, taken after 12 months of ibrutinib treatment. The receptor comes from a human donor with chronic lymphocytic leukemia. The bases are TGTGCCAGCAATCCACAGGGGGCAGGAACCGGGGAGCTGTTTTTT. Its amino acids are CASNPQGAGTGELFF. Joined to the reference TRBV2 and TRBJ2-2 proteins, this CDR3 gives the full variable domain: EPEVTQTPSHQVTQMGQEVILRCVPISNHLYFYWYRQILGQKVEFLVSFYNNEISEKSEIFDDQFSVERPDGSNFTLKIRSTKLEDSAMYFCASNPQGAGTGELFFGEGSRLTVL.